These T cell receptor beta chains were read from a single sample in a study of shared clonotypes between healthy human individuals. Profiled with immunoSEQ multiplex PCR; TCRdb holds only in-frame clones, not every one. The table lists fewer than 1 million clones, around 96% of them singletons. The sequencing input was naive CD8+ T cells sorted from blood. These receptors came from a man between 25 and 39 years old in good health. Both conserved end residues are part of each CDR3. D genes are given only for firm matches. Clone size appears in some rows only: once, few, many, or a class for an expanded clone.

D gene | clone size | J gene | V gene | CDR3 DNA | CDR3 protein
- | - | TRBJ2-1 | TRBV7-9 | TGTGCCAGCAGCTATAAAGGACAGAGGTACAATGAGCAGTTCTTC | CASSYKGQRYNEQFF
- | - | TRBJ2-2 | TRBV5-1 | TGCGCCAGCAGCTTCAGGGATTACACCGGGGAGCTGTTTTTT | CASSFRDYTGELFF
- | - | TRBJ2-1 | TRBV11-2 | TGTGCCAGCAGCTTAGGGCCTTGGACCTACAATGAGCAGTTCTTC | CASSLGPWTYNEQFF
TRBD2 | once | TRBJ2-7 | TRBV5-6 | TGTGCCAGCAGCTCGACTAGCGGAACCTCCTACGAGCAGTACTTC | CASSSTSGTSYEQYF
- | - | TRBJ2-3 | TRBV28 | TGTGCCAGCAGACCCCTGGACGGACCCAATACGCAGTATTTT | CASRPLDGPNTQYF
- | once | TRBJ2-1 | TRBV7-3 | TGTGCCACCTCGCTCGAGGGCGGCAATGAGCAGTTCTTC | CATSLEGGNEQFF
- | few | TRBJ2-7 | TRBV14 | TGTGCCAGCAGCCAAGATTCGTGGCACTCACTCTACGAGCAGTACTTC | CASSQDSWHSLYEQYF
TRBD1 | - | TRBJ2-7 | TRBV5-1 | TGCGCCAGCAGCCCAGGGACAGGTTATACCTACGAGCAGTACTTC | CASSPGTGYTYEQYF
TRBD1 | once | TRBJ1-5 | TRBV6-1 | TGTGCCAGCAGTAAACCGGACAGGGGTGATCAGCCCCAGCATTTT | CASSKPDRGDQPQHF
TRBD2 | - | TRBJ2-7 | TRBV7-9 | TGTGCCAGCAGCTTAACAGCGGGGCAGTGGATCTACGAGCAGTACTTC | CASSLTAGQWIYEQYF
- | - | TRBJ2-7 | TRBV4-1 | TGCGCCAGCAGCCAAGTTTCTACTAGCAGAAGCTACGAGCAGTACTTC | CASSQVSTSRSYEQYF
TRBD2 | - | TRBJ2-7 | TRBV5-1 | TGCGCCAGCAGCTTGGGTCCCGCGGGAGGGACCTACGAGCAGTACTTC | CASSLGPAGGTYEQYF
TRBD2 | - | TRBJ2-7 | TRBV28 | TGTGCCAGCAGCCAGAGCGGGAGCTCCTACGAGCAGTACTTC | CASSQSGSSYEQYF
- | - | TRBJ2-1 | TRBV4-1 | TGCGCCAGCAGCCAAGATGTCGCACTATACAATGAGCAGTTCTTC | CASSQDVALYNEQFF
TRBD1 | - | TRBJ2-7 | TRBV9 | TGTGCCAGCAGCGCCGAAGGACAGGGGAAATACGAGCAGTACTTC | CASSAEGQGKYEQYF
- | - | TRBJ2-3 | TRBV5-6 | TGTGCCAGCAAGGGTCCGGCACGGGGAGGCCATGCAGATACGCAGTATTTT | CASKGPARGGHADTQYF
TRBD1 | - | TRBJ2-7 | TRBV7-9 | TGTGCCAGCAGCTTAGTAGGGGGCAACTCTTACGAGCAGTACTTC | CASSLVGGNSYEQYF
- | - | TRBJ1-2 | TRBV28 | TGTGCCAGCACTCCTACGGGATGGGGCTACACCTTC | CASTPTGWGYTF
TRBD2 | - | TRBJ2-3 | TRBV14 | TGTGCCAGCAGCCAAGATCTCCCCACGACTAGCGATAGCACAGATACGCAGTATTTT | CASSQDLPTTSDSTDTQYF
- | - | TRBJ2-1 | TRBV5-1 | TGCGCCAGCAGCTATGGGGACGCTTTTAATGAGCAGTTCTTC | CASSYGDAFNEQFF
- | once | TRBJ2-2 | TRBV7-2 | TGTGCCAGCAGCTTTAACAGGGTAGCCGGGGAGCTGTTTTTT | CASSFNRVAGELFF
TRBD1 | - | TRBJ2-5 | TRBV7-9 | TGTGCCAGCAGCTTTATCAGGACAGGGAAAGAGACCCAGTACTTC | CASSFIRTGKETQYF
- | - | TRBJ2-3 | TRBV9 | TGTGCCAGCAGCGTAGATCCTAGCGTCACAGATACGCAGTATTTT | CASSVDPSVTDTQYF
- | - | TRBJ2-7 | TRBV5-4 | TGTGCCAGCAGCTTGGTCGGGGTAGCGGACGAGCAGTACTTC | CASSLVGVADEQYF
- | - | TRBJ2-7 | TRBV29-1 | TGCAGCGTTCTCTTGAGGGCTACCTACGAGCAGTACTTC | CSVLLRATYEQYF
TRBD2 | - | TRBJ2-3 | TRBV30 | TGTGCCTGGAGTATATCGTGGGAGGGACTCACAGATACGCAGTATTTT | CAWSISWEGLTDTQYF
TRBD2 | - | TRBJ2-7 | TRBV28 | TGTGCCAGCAGTGGCGGACTAGCGGGAGGATACGAGCAGTACTTC | CASSGGLAGGYEQYF